The rows below give T cell receptor beta chains drawn from one sample of a study of early T cells in non-severe SARS-CoV-2 infection. TCRdb re-derived calls from the 5' RACE reads in MiXCR, one entry per CDR3 protein. This table holds tens of thousands of distinct CDR3 sequences, about 14% found once. The sequencing here drew on whole blood, taken at baseline. Source of these receptors: an adult who was a healthcare worker with PCR-confirmed SARS-CoV-2 infection or an uninfected control (not recorded which). The conserved cysteine and the conserved F or W are not part of the CDR3 here.

CDR3 length	J gene	V gene	CDR3 protein
11	TRBJ2-3	TRBV29-1	SVGDRGPDTQY
12	TRBJ2-1	TRBV7-9	ASSLAFGTAEQF
11	TRBJ2-1	TRBV11-2	ASSQQLGNEQF
11	TRBJ1-1	TRBV7-6	ASSLVRQTEAF
14	TRBJ2-3	TRBV4-2	ASSQDVRASTDTQY
13	TRBJ2-5	TRBV7-7	ASSLSGTGKETQY
14	TRBJ2-6	TRBV29-1	SVARDVDSGANVLT
12	TRBJ2-5	TRBV5-4	ASSFDRLKETQY
14	TRBJ1-1	TRBV7-9	ASSFRRAPTVTEAF
13	TRBJ1-6	TRBV9	ASSVQGLTGSPLH
13	TRBJ2-4	TRBV27	ASSPDRATKNIQY
11	TRBJ2-1	TRBV7-7	ASSPWGGNEQF
12	TRBJ2-1	TRBV9	ASSARGLGDEQF
13	TRBJ2-1	TRBV7-2	ASSSSGRAEVGQF
15	TRBJ2-3	TRBV7-2	ASSPVTSGRATDTQY
11	TRBJ1-1	TRBV29-1	SGGKGYYTEAF
12	TRBJ1-1	TRBV5-1	ASSFQGGDTEAF
11	TRBJ1-2	TRBV27	ASSRGTDWGYT
13	TRBJ1-1	TRBV9	ASSVGGQRGAEAF
11	TRBJ2-3	TRBV20-1	SARASSTDTQY
13	TRBJ2-7	TRBV28	ASSFSGRQSYEQY
11	TRBJ2-7	TRBV6-5	ASRDRGPYEQY
13	TRBJ2-1	TRBV20-1	SARDPGTEYNEQF
11	TRBJ2-3	TRBV2	ASRGYKQSSAY
13	TRBJ2-1	TRBV5-6	ASSLLSGAVNEQF
12	TRBJ2-7	TRBV5-1	ASSLVTGVGEQY
14	TRBJ2-7	TRBV10-2	ASSQMGTVRSYEQY
11	TRBJ1-3	TRBV7-2	ASSLAWRNTIY
14	TRBJ1-5	TRBV18	ASSPQQGLSNQPQH
11	TRBJ1-1	TRBV30	AWGTGANTEAF
13	TRBJ2-3	TRBV7-8	ASSSPRGRVDTQY
13	TRBJ2-7	TRBV28	ASSGARYSRYEQY
15	TRBJ1-4	TRBV19	ASSAASRGVANEKLF
11	TRBJ2-3	TRBV29-1	STNRASGDTQY
10	TRBJ1-5	TRBV27	ASSSGSKPQH
12	TRBJ2-7	TRBV6-6	ASSASGRAFEQY
11	TRBJ1-1	TRBV10-3	AINRVRNTEAF
13	TRBJ2-7	TRBV7-2	ASSPGASRTYEQY
17	TRBJ1-4	TRBV7-2	ASSSFRPHSPGRGEKLF
10	TRBJ1-1	TRBV29-1	SVGRGGTEAF
13	TRBJ2-1	TRBV20-1	SAGLEEAPYNEQF